Presented here are 8 T cell receptor beta chains from one specimen sequenced in a study of T cell responses to AZD1222 COVID-19 vaccine. Profiling relied on immunoSEQ multiplex PCR, and the TCRdb table lists in-frame clones only, not all of them. The table records about 160,000 clones, roughly nine tenths of them present only once. The material sequenced was peripheral blood, taken on day 0 of AZD1222 vaccination. All receptors come from an adult in good health.

This clone was seen just once. CDR3 sequence: CASSPYDSGNTIYF. CDR3 DNA sequence: TGTGCCAGCAGCCCGTACGACTCTGGAAACACCATATATTTT. The chain recombines TRBV7-6 with TRBJ1-3; D not certain. The CDR3 consists of 14 residues. The germline V gene encodes CDR1 SGHVS and CDR2 FNYEAQ. The V gene lost 5 bases and the J gene lost 0 bases, with 8 bases spanning the gap.

V is TRBV5-1 and J is TRBJ1-1; 8 nucleotides line up with TRBD1. The CDR3 contains 15 residues. V lost 3 bases, J lost 0 bases, and 4 bases stayed unmatched. Germline CDR1 and CDR2: SGHRS and YFSETQ. CDR3 amino acids: CASSSGQGMNTEAFF. CDR3 bases: TGCGCCAGCAGCTCTGGACAGGGAATGAACACTGAAGCTTTCTTT.

The V and J genes are TRBV7-2 and TRBJ2-2; D gene uncertain. This CDR3 contains 15 residues. Germline CDR1 is SGHTA and CDR2 is FQGNSA. The V end was cut by 7 bases, the J end by 3 bases, with 15 bases between. CDR3 coding DNA: TGTGCCAGCACCCCTGAGGCGGCGCACACCGGGGAGCTGTTTTTT. Protein: CASTPEAAHTGELFF. The entire variable domain, with the rest obtained from reference TRBV7-2 and TRBJ2-2, is as follows: GAGVSQSPSNKVTEKGKDVELRCDPISGHTALYWYRQSLGQGLEFLIYFQGNSAPDKSGLPSDRFSAERTGGSVSTLTIQRTQQEDSAVYLCASTPEAAHTGELFFGEGSRLTVL.

This clone occurred once. The chain is built from TRBV28 and TRBJ2-4; no clear D gene. Trimming stripped 7 bases from V and 0 bases from J, with 10 bases between. This CDR3 has 14 residues. Germline CDR1 MDHEN, CDR2 SYDVKM. The CDR3 sequence is CASTEGLAKNIQYF. DNA for the CDR3: TGTGCCAGCACAGAAGGTCTAGCCAAAAACATTCAGTACTTC.

The chain carries TRBV3-1 (or the pseudogene TRBV3-2) and TRBJ2-3; D gene ambiguous. CDR3 size: 14 residues. Deletions cut 3 bases from V and 3 bases from J, with 10 bases between. CDR1 is LGHDT and CDR2 is YNNKEL in the germline V gene (reference sequence). CDR3 coding DNA: TGTGCCAGCAGCCAGGGCATGGGGACAGATACGCAGTATTTT. Its protein product is CASSQGMGTDTQYF.

The chain has TRBV28 and TRBJ2-3, with D tentatively TRBD1 (6 bases). Germline V CDR1 and CDR2: MDHEN, SYDVKM. CDR3 length: 16 residues. Trimming removed 6 bases at V and 2 bases at J, with 18 bases between. CDR3 sequence reads: CASSRPTGTPTDTQYF. DNA for the CDR3: TGTGCCAGCAGCCGGCCCACAGGGACCCCCACAGATACGCAGTATTTT.

V usage is TRBV5-4 and J usage is TRBJ1-5; D is unresolved. This CDR3 contains 12 residues. The V and J ends lost 2 bases and 5 bases respectively, with 5 bases between them. Germline assignment: CDR1 SGHNT and CDR2 YYREEE (reference sequence). The DNA of the CDR3 is TGTGCCAGCAGCTTCAACGATCAGCCCCAGCATTTT. It translates to CASSFNDQPQHF.

The chain couples TRBV14 to TRBJ1-2; weak D call: TRBD1 (5 bases). The CDR3 length is 14 residues. Germline V lookup: CDR1 SGHDN, CDR2 FVKESK. V lost 1 base and J lost 5, with 11 bases in between. The CDR3 is CASSQGKGIYGYTF. DNA for the CDR3: TGTGCCAGCAGCCAAGGGAAGGGGATTTATGGCTACACCTTC.